Following are 21 T cell receptor beta chains from one sample sequenced in a study of blood T cell repertoires in COVID-19. Generated by immunoSEQ multiplex PCR, the TCRdb table keeps only in-frame clones and is missing some. The repertoire holds tens of thousands of clones, with 85% to 90% as singletons. Specimen: PBMCs or T cells enriched from blood (not recorded which). Every receptor here comes from a woman between 45 and 65 years old who had recovered from COVID-19.

The chain uses TRBV19 and TRBJ1-5; possible D gene TRBD1, 5 bases. This CDR3 contains 17 residues. CDR1 is LNHDA, CDR2 SQIVND, per germline (reference sequence). V was cut by 3 bases and J by 5 bases, with 20 bases left in between. The CDR3 coding sequence is TGTGCCAGTAGTATGCGGGCAGGGTCGGGACTCGATCAGCCCCAGCATTTT. Protein: CASSMRAGSGLDQPQHF. The full variable domain, with the rest looked up from reference TRBV19 and TRBJ1-5, is DGGITQSPKYLFRKEGQNVTLSCEQNLNHDAMYWYRQDPGQGLRLIYYSQIVNDFQKGDIAEGYSVSREKKESFPLTVTSAQKNPTAFYLCASSMRAGSGLDQPQHFGDGTRLSIL.

This sequence joins TRBV27 and TRBJ2-2, with D possibly matching TRBD2 (6 bases). V was cut by 2 bases and J by 5 bases, with 12 bases left in between. The germline CDR1 and CDR2 sequences are MNHEY and SMNVEV (reference sequence). The CDR3 has 15 residues. CDR3 DNA: TGTGCCAGCAGTTTACGGGGGATTTTGACCGGGGAGCTGTTTTTT. Protein product: CASSLRGILTGELFF.

The V gene is TRBV28, the J gene TRBJ1-2; TRBD1 matches 9 bases. J lost 5 bases, V lost 7 bases, and 14 bases had no gene match. The germline CDR1 and CDR2 sequences are MDHEN and SYDVKM. The CDR3 has 16 amino acids. The CDR3 nucleotides read TGTGCCAGCAAGGGGACCCCGGGACAGGGTTTTTATGGCTACACCTTC. Translation: CASKGTPGQGFYGYTF.

The V gene is TRBV7-9, the J gene TRBJ1-6, with 7 bases matching TRBD1. CDR1 is SEHNR, CDR2 FQNEAQ, per germline (reference sequence). V lost 5 bases to trimming and J lost 9 bases; unmatched junction nucleotides: 10. The CDR3 is 15 amino acids. CDR3 bases: TGTGCCAGCAGCCTGGGGAGACAGGGAGTTTCACCCCTCCACTTT. Its translation: CASSLGRQGVSPLHF.

The chain joins TRBV11-2 to TRBJ2-1; D gene ambiguous. The CDR3 sequence is 13 residues long. The V end lost 2 bases, the J end lost 4 bases, and 6 bases lay between the germline ends. Germline CDR1 reads SGHAT; CDR2 reads FQNNGV. For the CDR3, the DNA is TGTGCCAGCAGCTTATCCAGATACAATGAGCAGTTCTTC. Amino acid sequence: CASSLSRYNEQFF.

The chain recombines TRBV14 with TRBJ2-7; 7 nucleotides match TRBD1. The trim removed 3 bases at V and 5 bases at J, leaving 10 bases unmatched. This CDR3 has 15 residues. Germline V lookup: CDR1 SGHDN, CDR2 FVKESK. The CDR3 protein is CASSHHFTGVDEQYF. CDR3 nucleotide sequence: TGTGCCAGCAGCCATCATTTTACAGGGGTCGACGAGCAGTACTTC.

The chain carries TRBV2 and TRBJ2-5; 8 nucleotides align to TRBD2. This CDR3 is 14 amino acids long. V lost 8 bases and J lost 1; bases outside the gene matches: 6. CDR1 and CDR2 from the germline V gene are SNHLY and FYNNEI. This CDR3 is CASVPSGGQETQYF. CDR3 coding DNA: TGTGCCAGCGTCCCCAGCGGGGGCCAAGAGACCCAGTACTTC.

The genes are TRBV28 and TRBJ1-4; D not resolved. The CDR3 has 12 residues. The germline gives CDR1 MDHEN, CDR2 SYDVKM. Trimming shortened V by 1 base and J by 15 bases, and 12 bases separated the two germline ends. CDR3 DNA sequence: TGTGCCAGCAGTTTATTGGCCGGGTTTATGTTTTTT. This sequence encodes CASSLLAGFMFF.

This chain connects TRBV11-2 to TRBJ1-4, with 11 bases lining up with TRBD1. CDR1 SGHAT and CDR2 FQNNGV come from the germline V gene. V was clipped by 3 bases and J by 6 bases; unmatched bases: 0. The CDR3 is made up of 14 amino acids. The chain's CDR3 is CASSLGQGDEKLFF. The CDR3 bases are TGTGCCAGCAGCTTGGGACAGGGGGATGAAAAACTGTTTTTT.

The chain couples TRBV5-6 to TRBJ1-4; D is unclear. CDR1 and CDR2 from the germline V gene are SGHDT and YYEEEE. The V end was cut by 3 bases, the J end by 1 base, with 10 bases between. This CDR3 region has 15 residues. This chain's CDR3 is CASSSSGRTNEKLFF. In DNA form, the CDR3 reads TGTGCCAGCAGCTCCTCAGGTCGAACTAATGAAAAACTGTTTTTT.

The chain joins TRBV6-5 to TRBJ2-3; TRBD2 aligns across 7 bases. V lost 0 bases, J lost 2 bases, and 2 bases stayed unmatched. Germline values: CDR1 MNHEY, CDR2 SVGAGI. The CDR3 spans 15 residues. This chain's CDR3 is CASSYSAGDTDTQYF. The DNA for the CDR3 is TGTGCCAGCAGTTACTCGGCGGGGGACACAGATACGCAGTATTTT.

The V gene is TRBV7-9, the J gene TRBJ2-7; the match to TRBD1 covers 9 bases. Germline CDR1 is SEHNR and CDR2 is FQNEAQ (reference sequence). The CDR3 has 15 residues. V was pared by 5 bases and J by 4 bases, with 9 bases of the junction left unmatched. The CDR3 loop reads CASSEQGARDYEQYF. The CDR3 nucleotides are TGTGCCAGCAGCGAACAGGGGGCGCGGGATTACGAGCAGTACTTC.

The CDR3 loop reads CASSPAPAGDLTEAFF. The CDR3 nucleotides are TGCGCCAGCAGCCCAGCCCCCGCAGGGGACCTCACTGAAGCTTTCTTT. The chain employs TRBV4-3 and TRBJ1-1, with D maybe TRBD1 (6 bases). CDR1 LGHNA and CDR2 YSLEER come from the germline V gene. The CDR3 is made up of 16 amino acids. The ends were cut back, 4 bases at V and 4 bases at J, with 19 bases in the middle.

The chain recombines TRBV2 with TRBJ2-7; 7 nucleotides line up with TRBD2. Germline trimming cut 5 bases from V and 0 bases from J; bases unmatched to any gene: 4. The CDR3 has 14 residues. The germline V gene has CDR1 SNHLY and CDR2 FYNNEI. In nucleotides, the CDR3 is TGTGCCAGCAGTCCTACTAGCGCCTCCTACGAGCAGTACTTC. It is translated as CASSPTSASYEQYF.

This clone is labeled as medium-sized. The rearrangement links TRBV4-3 to TRBJ1-1; no definite D call. Trimming left V 1 base short and J 1 base short, with 10 bases between. CDR3 length: 15 amino acids. CDR1 and CDR2 from the germline V gene are LGHNA and YSLEER. Written as DNA, the CDR3 is TGCGCCAGCAGCCAAGGGCTCCTTGGGAACACTGAAGCTTTCTTT. As protein: CASSQGLLGNTEAFF.

The chain uses TRBV9 and TRBJ1-1; maybe TRBD1 (5 bases). This CDR3 is 15 amino acids long. Germline V gene sequence: CDR1 SGDLS, CDR2 YYNGEE. Trimming pared 4 bases from V and 2 bases from J, leaving 15 bases between. CDR3 DNA sequence: TGTGCCAGCAGCCCCCTCCCCAGGGAAAACACTGAAGCTTTCTTT. It yields the protein CASSPLPRENTEAFF. Full variable domain (rest looked up from reference TRBV9 and TRBJ1-1): DSGVTQTPKHLITATGQRVTLRCSPRSGDLSVYWYQQSLDQGLQFLIQYYNGEERAKGNILERFSAQQFPDLHSELNLSSLELGDSALYFCASSPLPRENTEAFFGQGTRLTVV.

The CDR3, as DNA: TGTGCCAGCTCCCCTAGGACTGAAGCTTTCTTT. Its protein is CASSPRTEAFF. The chain carries TRBV18 and TRBJ1-1; no clear D. Trimming cost V 6 bases and J 5 bases, with 7 bases left between them. The V gene's germline CDR1 is KGHSH and CDR2 LQKENI. The CDR3 has 11 amino acids.

CDR3: CASSPGMGRGGNTGELFF. The DNA for the CDR3 is TGTGCCAGCAGCCCCGGCATGGGGCGGGGGGGAAACACCGGGGAGCTGTTTTTT. The chain carries TRBV7-3 and TRBJ2-2; 9 bases line up with TRBD2. CDR1 and CDR2 (germline): SGHTA, FQGTGA. The length of the CDR3 is 18 residues. J was trimmed by 2 bases and V by 5 bases; bases with no gene match: 12. The full variable domain, in which reference TRBV7-3 and TRBJ2-2 provide the parts outside the CDR3, is GAGVSQTPSNKVTEKGKYVELRCDPISGHTALYWYRQSLGQGPEFLIYFQGTGAADDSGLPNDRFFAVRPEGSVSTLKIQRTERGDSAVYLCASSPGMGRGGNTGELFFGEGSRLTVL.

This clone has just one count. This chain links TRBV6-1 with TRBJ2-7; possible D gene TRBD2, 5 bases. V was trimmed by 0 bases and J by 6 bases, leaving 21 bases between them. This CDR3 contains 17 residues. The germline gives CDR1 MNHNS, CDR2 SASEGT. The CDR3 coding sequence is TGTGCCAGCAGTGAAGCTTTGGCAGGCGGGCCTTCTGGCGAGCAGTACTTC. Its translation is CASSEALAGGPSGEQYF.

The CDR3 spells CASSLGTGGDEQYF. In nucleotides, the CDR3 is TGTGCCAGCAGCTTAGGGACAGGTGGGGACGAGCAGTACTTC. This sequence joins TRBV11-2 and TRBJ2-7; 7 nucleotides line up with TRBD1. V lost 1 base and J lost 5; bases outside the gene matches: 5. Germline loops: CDR1 SGHAT, CDR2 FQNNGV. The CDR3 contains 14 residues.

The rearrangement links TRBV7-3 to TRBJ2-1, with TRBD2 as a possible D gene (6 bases). Germline V gene lookup returns CDR1 SGHTA and CDR2 FQGTGA. Trimming pared 4 bases from V and 4 bases from J, leaving 8 bases between. This CDR3 is 13 amino acids long. The CDR3 DNA sequence: TGTGCCAGCAGCTCCGGGGGATACAATGAGCAGTTCTTC. It yields the protein CASSSGGYNEQFF. Full variable domain (rest looked up from reference TRBV7-3 and TRBJ2-1): GAGVSQTPSNKVTEKGKYVELRCDPISGHTALYWYRQSLGQGPEFLIYFQGTGAADDSGLPNDRFFAVRPEGSVSTLKIQRTERGDSAVYLCASSSGGYNEQFFGPGTRLTVL.